This T cell receptor (beta chain) was recorded in a study of human thymus T cells. Per germline, CDR1 SEHNR and CDR2 FQNEAQ (reference sequence). This CDR3 contains 15 residues. Deletions cut 2 bases from V and 0 bases from J, with 10 bases between. Whole-study findings and limits: Thymic TCR repertoires of unrelated people reportedly overlapped highly.

Clones were sequenced by immunoSEQ multiplex PCR, and TCRdb holds only the in-frame ones, with some missing. There are 65,000 to 90,000 clones in the sample; roughly 96% occur only once, and about 0.03% lies in the top ten. Notes on this clone: Its target is unknown.

Thymus pieces cut out during corrective heart surgery were the tissue that was used. The receptor's source is a girl under three years old with a congenital heart defect but otherwise immunologically healthy. V gene TRBV7-9 combines with J gene TRBJ2-5; D remains unclear. Sequenced material: thymus tissue. The DNA for the CDR3 is TGTGCCAGCAGCTTATTCACACTCAACCAAGAGACCCAGTACTTC. Amino acid sequence: CASSLFTLNQETQYF.